The 16 T cell receptor beta chains below were found in one sample sequenced in a study of T cells after yellow fever vaccination. TCRdb passed the 5' RACE reads through MiXCR, listing each CDR3 protein once. The sample lists more than 300,000 distinct CDR3 sequences; around 6.8% were seen once. Source: PBMCs, taken more than 35 days after the first yellow fever vaccination. These receptors came from a man between 18 and 35 years old who received the YFV17D yellow fever vaccine.

The chain joins TRBV19 to TRBJ1-5; D unresolved. CDR1 and CDR2 from the germline V gene are LNHDA and SQIVND (reference sequence). The CDR3 consists of 13 residues. V was trimmed by 3 bases and J by 5 bases, leaving 8 bases between them. The CDR3 DNA reads TGTGCCAGTAGTATGGCAGGTTATCAGCCCCAGCATTTT. Protein: CASSMAGYQPQHF.

This chain connects TRBV7-9 to TRBJ2-4; 10 bases align to TRBD1. The CDR3 runs to 17 residues. CDR1 is SEHNR, CDR2 FQNEAQ, per germline (reference sequence). V shed 8 bases and J 5 bases; nucleotides not matched to a gene: 15. The chain's CDR3 is CASLPLTTGGSQNIQYF. DNA of the CDR3: TGTGCCAGCCTGCCCTTAACGACAGGGGGCTCCCAAAACATTCAGTACTTC.

This clonotype has a handful of counts. V usage is TRBV12-3 or TRBV12-4 and J usage is TRBJ1-5; D is ambiguous. This CDR3 has 12 amino acids. V was cut by 10 bases and J by 7 bases, with 14 bases left in between. In nucleotides, the CDR3 is TGTGCCACCTCGAGGGCTTACCAGCCCCAGCATTTT. It is translated as CATSRAYQPQHF.

This clonotype was counted a few times. The rearrangement links TRBV4-1 to TRBJ2-5; 8 nucleotides agree with TRBD2. The V segment lost 2 bases and the J segment 0 bases; nucleotides outside the gene matches: 2. The CDR3 sequence is 15 residues long. Germline assignment: CDR1 MGHRA and CDR2 YSYEKL. The CDR3 DNA is TGCGCCAGCAGCCAACGCGGGGGGTACCAAGAGACCCAGTACTTC. As protein: CASSQRGGYQETQYF.

On this clonotype: This may be a read error: a much more frequent sequence differs by one nucleotide. The V call is TRBV28, the J call TRBJ2-5; tentatively, D is TRBD1 or TRBD2 (5 bases each). The V end lost 7 bases, the J end lost 2 bases, and 17 bases lay between the germline ends. Germline lookup yields CDR1 MDHEN and CDR2 SYDVKM. The CDR3 runs 15 residues. In nucleotides, the CDR3 is TGTGCCAGCAAGAGGGGTTGTGGATCTCAAGAGACCCAGTACTTC. This sequence encodes CASKRGCGSQETQYF.

This clonotype was counted between two and nine times. The rearrangement joins TRBV6-1 to TRBJ2-3; D remains ambiguous. This CDR3 has 16 amino acids. CDR1 is MNHNS and CDR2 is SASEGT in the germline V gene. The V gene lost 5 bases and the J gene lost 2 bases, with 17 bases spanning the gap. CDR3 residues: CASSSLWPSTTDTQYF. The CDR3 bases are TGTGCCAGCAGTAGTCTTTGGCCCTCGACCACAGATACGCAGTATTTT.

This rearrangement joins TRBV10-3 to TRBJ1-5; D gene uncertain. CDR1 is ENHRY, CDR2 SYGVKD, per germline. The V end was cut by 3 bases, the J end by 6 bases, with 9 bases between. The CDR3 is made up of 13 amino acids. CDR3 bases: TGTGCCATCAGTGATTCTTTGGGTCAGCCCCAGCATTTT. Its protein product is CAISDSLGQPQHF.

This chain joins TRBV20-1 and TRBJ2-3; 8 bases map to TRBD2. There are 16 residues in the CDR3. Germline V lookup: CDR1 DFQATT, CDR2 SNEGSKA (reference sequence). J was trimmed by 4 bases and V by 5 bases; bases with no gene match: 14. CDR3 in DNA: TGCAGTGCTGTCGTCTCGCGGGGGGCCAGCTCAGATACGCAGTATTTT. Its protein product is CSAVVSRGASSDTQYF.

This clonotype appeared a few times. This rearrangement joins TRBV30 to TRBJ2-2; possibly TRBD2 for D (5 bases). Germline CDR1 reads GTSNPN; CDR2 reads SVGIG (reference sequence). Trimming pared 2 bases from V and 3 bases from J, leaving 13 bases between. This CDR3 is 15 amino acids long. The chain's CDR3 is CAWSMTTSHTGELFF. As DNA, the CDR3 is TGTGCCTGGAGTATGACAACTAGTCACACCGGGGAGCTGTTTTTT.

This clonotype was seen ten or more times. The chain has TRBV12-3 or TRBV12-4 and TRBJ2-7, with D possibly TRBD2 on 6 matching bases. CDR3 length: 15 amino acids. V lost 1 base and J 4 bases, leaving 14 bases between the germline ends. CDR3 sequence: CASSLEAGGGYEQYV. In DNA, the CDR3 is TGTGCCAGCAGTTTAGAGGCCGGGGGTGGGTACGAGCAGTACGTC.

This clonotype was detected a few times. The chain uses TRBV4-3 and TRBJ2-1, with TRBD2 matching 12 bases. Germline V lookup: CDR1 LGHNA, CDR2 YSLEER. The CDR3 covers 16 residues. With 1 base clipped from V and 9 bases from J, the junction kept 7 bases outside the gene matches. Here the CDR3 reads CASSQASGGAIGEQFF. The CDR3 coding sequence is TGCGCCAGCAGCCAAGCTAGCGGGGGGGCCATAGGTGAGCAGTTCTTC.

This clonotype was found a few times. The rearrangement uses TRBV24-1 and TRBJ2-1; 9 positions agree with TRBD1. V trimming: 6 bases; J trimming: 9 bases; junction bases outside the gene matches: 8. The CDR3 spans 14 residues. CDR1 and CDR2 (germline): KGHDR, SFDVKD. The CDR3 sequence is CATSRGQGASEQFF. CDR3 coding DNA: TGTGCCACCAGTAGGGGACAGGGAGCGTCTGAGCAGTTCTTC.

The J gene is TRBJ2-3, the V gene TRBV11-2; the D is unclear. V dropped 0 bases and J dropped 2 bases, with 9 bases sitting between them. The CDR3 length is 15 residues. The germline gives CDR1 SGHAT, CDR2 FQNNGV. The CDR3 coding sequence is TGTGCCAGCAGCTTAGAGGCTCCTTACACAGATACGCAGTATTTT. This encodes CASSLEAPYTDTQYF. The whole variable domain, filled in from reference TRBV11-2 and TRBJ2-3, reads EAGVAQSPRYKIIEKRQSVAFWCNPISGHATLYWYQQILGQGPKLLIQFQNNGVVDDSQLPKDRFSAERLKGVDSTLKIQPAKLEDSAVYLCASSLEAPYTDTQYFGPGTRLTVL.

This clonotype has a handful of counts. The rearrangement links TRBV4-1 to TRBJ2-1, with 9 positions matching TRBD2. The germline gives CDR1 MGHRA, CDR2 YSYEKL. The length of the CDR3 is 18 residues. Trimming took 0 bases from V and 3 from J; bases not matched to a gene: 9. The CDR3 nucleotides read TGCGCCAGCAGCCAAGATCTTGTCGGGCGGGGGGGCTACAATGAGCAGTTCTTC. The encoded protein is CASSQDLVGRGGYNEQFF.

This clonotype came up many times. The chain is built from TRBV7-2 and TRBJ2-2; 8 positions agree with TRBD2. This CDR3 is 16 amino acids long. V gave up 5 bases and J gave up 0 bases; unmatched junction bases: 5. Germline values: CDR1 SGHTA, CDR2 FQGNSA. The CDR3 is CASSPIAGPNTGELFF. The DNA for the CDR3 is TGTGCCAGCAGCCCCATAGCGGGACCGAACACCGGGGAGCTGTTTTTT.

This chain joins TRBV10-3 and TRBJ2-5; 9 positions match TRBD2. The length of the CDR3 is 14 residues. With 4 bases clipped from V and 5 bases from J, the junction kept 5 bases outside the gene matches. Germline V gene sequence: CDR1 ENHRY, CDR2 SYGVKD. CDR3: CAISAAGGDETQYF. The CDR3 DNA follows: TGTGCCATCAGTGCCGCGGGGGGGGATGAGACCCAGTACTTC.